Presented here are 17 T cell receptor beta chains from one specimen sequenced in a study of T cell responses to AZD1222 COVID-19 vaccine. Some clones are missing from TCRdb's copy, which holds only in-frame ones; the method was immunoSEQ multiplex PCR. The sample includes around 120,000 clones, 85% to 90% of them seen just once. The source was peripheral blood, collected 28 days after the second AZD1222 dose. These receptors originate from an adult who received the AZD1222 COVID-19 vaccine.

V is TRBV18 and J is TRBJ1-3, with a possible D match to TRBD1 (5 bases). Germline CDR1 reads KGHSH; CDR2 reads LQKENI. The CDR3 loop spans 15 amino acids. V was shortened by 3 bases and J by 2 bases, with 11 bases between the two germline ends. The CDR3 reads CASSPVQGTGNTIYF. CDR3 DNA: TGTGCCAGCTCACCGGTCCAGGGCACTGGAAACACCATATATTTT.

This rearrangement joins TRBV11-2 to TRBJ1-2; tentative D call: TRBD1 (5 bases). CDR3 length: 17 amino acids. V lost 4 bases to trimming and J lost 2 bases, with 20 bases between them. In germline, CDR1 is SGHAT, CDR2 FQNNGV. The CDR3 here is CASSSLRSGEGNYGYTF. DNA for the CDR3: TGTGCCAGCAGCTCTCTCAGGTCGGGGGAAGGGAACTATGGCTACACCTTC. The whole variable domain, remainder taken from reference TRBV11-2 and TRBJ1-2, is EAGVAQSPRYKIIEKRQSVAFWCNPISGHATLYWYQQILGQGPKLLIQFQNNGVVDDSQLPKDRFSAERLKGVDSTLKIQPAKLEDSAVYLCASSSLRSGEGNYGYTFGSGTRLTVV.

The CDR3 is CASSELEAYEQYF. CDR3 nucleotide sequence: TGTGCCAGCAGTGAACTAGAAGCCTACGAGCAGTACTTC. The chain couples TRBV6-1 to TRBJ2-7; D uncertain. V was shortened by 2 bases and J by 2 bases, with 7 bases between the two germline ends. The germline gives CDR1 MNHNS, CDR2 SASEGT. The CDR3 contains 13 residues.

This CDR3 is CASSIRQGGTDTQYF. For the CDR3, the DNA is TGTGCCAGTAGTATACGACAGGGGGGCACAGATACGCAGTATTTT. This chain uses TRBV19 with TRBJ2-3; 9 bases fit TRBD1. The CDR3 is 15 amino acids. J gave up 1 base and V 2 bases, and 1 base lay outside the gene matches. Germline V gives CDR1 LNHDA, CDR2 SQIVND (reference sequence).

The chain has TRBV2 and TRBJ1-5; D gene ambiguous. CDR1 is SNHLY, CDR2 FYNNEI, per germline. The CDR3 covers 16 residues. Trimming took off 6 bases at V and 1 base at J, with 16 bases between the two ends. The CDR3 loop reads CASRVGEGRSNQPQHF. CDR3 DNA sequence: TGTGCCAGCAGGGTGGGTGAAGGGCGGAGCAATCAGCCCCAGCATTTT.

The gene calls are TRBV9 and TRBJ1-1; a possible D gene is TRBD1 (6 bases). Germline loops: CDR1 SGDLS, CDR2 YYNGEE. V shed 3 bases and J shed 6 bases, with 12 bases lying between them. The CDR3 is made up of 13 amino acids. The CDR3 protein is CASSATGSPEAFF. The CDR3 coding sequence is TGTGCCAGCAGCGCCACAGGGTCCCCTGAAGCTTTCTTT.

The chain links TRBV3-1 (or the pseudogene TRBV3-2) to TRBJ1-5; D perhaps matches TRBD1 (5 bases). Germline V gene lookup returns CDR1 LGHDT and CDR2 YNNKEL (reference sequence). Between the trimmed V and J ends, which lost 2 bases and 3 bases, there was a span of 8 bases. This CDR3 is 14 amino acids long. The CDR3 is CASSQWGDNQPQHF. The DNA for the CDR3 is TGTGCCAGCAGCCAATGGGGGGACAATCAGCCCCAGCATTTT.

The chain is built from TRBV19 and TRBJ1-5; possibly TRBD1 for D (5 bases). The CDR3 is 15 residues long. The germline V and J ends were trimmed by 4 bases and 6 bases, with 16 bases remaining between them. Germline V gene sequence: CDR1 LNHDA, CDR2 SQIVND (reference sequence). In DNA form, the CDR3 reads TGTGCCAGTAGTACACCACGCAAAGGGGCTCAGCCCCAGCATTTT. Protein sequence: CASSTPRKGAQPQHF.

The chain uses TRBV7-2 and TRBJ2-7; D may be TRBD1 (6 bases). Trimming pared 6 bases from V and 4 bases from J, leaving 16 bases between. Germline loops: CDR1 SGHTA, CDR2 FQGNSA. The CDR3 extends over 14 amino acids. The CDR3 DNA is TGTGCCAGCAGACGGGACACCCTTGAGTACGAGCAGTACTTC. Its translation is CASRRDTLEYEQYF.

The chain links TRBV18 to TRBJ2-5, with D unclear. Germline V CDR1 and CDR2: KGHSH, LQKENI. The ends were cut back, 4 bases at V and 3 bases at J, with 24 bases in the middle. The CDR3 totals 18 residues. CDR3 amino acids: CASSRSLPGQVFEETQYF. DNA of the CDR3: TGTGCCAGCTCACGAAGTTTACCAGGCCAAGTTTTTGAAGAGACCCAGTACTTC.

In DNA form, the CDR3 reads TGTGCCAAGACGGGGGGTTTCCCAGGCCCTGGGGCCAACGTCCTGACTTTC. It specifies CAKTGGFPGPGANVLTF. V gene TRBV6-4 combines with J gene TRBJ2-6, with 7 bases fitting TRBD2. The V gene end was trimmed by 10 bases and the J gene end by 2 bases; junction bases not matched to a gene: 14. The germline V gene encodes CDR1 MRHNA and CDR2 SNTAGT. The CDR3 has 17 residues.

This sequence joins TRBV6-5 and TRBJ2-7; a possible D gene is TRBD1 (7 bases). V lost 2 bases and J 5 bases, leaving 16 bases between the germline ends. The length of the CDR3 is 15 residues. Germline assignment: CDR1 MNHEY and CDR2 SVGAGI. The CDR3: CASSYEVRGVNEQYF. CDR3 in DNA: TGTGCCAGCAGTTACGAGGTCAGGGGGGTCAACGAGCAGTACTTC.

The rearrangement joins TRBV10-2 to TRBJ2-7; the D gene is possibly TRBD1 (5 bases). The V gene lost 0 bases and the J gene lost 4 bases, with 10 bases spanning the gap. Per germline, CDR1 WSHSY and CDR2 SAAADI. The length of the CDR3 is 14 residues. The CDR3 here is CASSESETGYEQYF. The CDR3 DNA follows: TGCGCCAGCAGTGAGTCGGAAACAGGTTACGAGCAGTACTTC.

J is TRBJ1-5 and V is TRBV2; D is perhaps TRBD1 (5 bases). CDR1 is SNHLY and CDR2 is FYNNEI in the germline V gene. The length of the CDR3 is 16 residues. V was trimmed by 6 bases and J by 12 bases, leaving 27 bases between them. The CDR3 is CASSSGTVHPPTDQHF. The CDR3 nucleotides read TGTGCCAGCAGCTCCGGGACCGTGCACCCACCCACGGACCAGCATTTT.

The chain uses TRBV19 and TRBJ1-6; D uncertain. This CDR3 is built from 13 residues. Germline CDR1 is LNHDA and CDR2 is SQIVND (reference sequence). Trimming stripped 7 bases from V and 10 bases from J, with 14 bases between. DNA for the CDR3: TGTGCCAGTAAAGCCAAGAAGGACTCACCCCTCCACTTT. Translation gives CASKAKKDSPLHF.

The rearrangement uses TRBV18 and TRBJ1-5; 12 nucleotides agree with TRBD1. The germline V gene has CDR1 KGHSH and CDR2 LQKENI. V lost 6 bases, J lost 6 bases, and 9 bases stayed unmatched. The CDR3 spans 16 residues. The CDR3 is CASSPKKGQGAQPQHF. The CDR3 coding sequence is TGTGCCAGCTCCCCGAAAAAGGGACAGGGGGCTCAGCCCCAGCATTTT.

The V call is TRBV7-3, the J call TRBJ2-1; 10 nucleotides line up with TRBD2. This CDR3 comprises 16 residues. The germline V gene encodes CDR1 SGHTA and CDR2 FQGTGA. V was clipped by 5 bases and J by 9 bases; unmatched bases: 13. The CDR3 DNA reads TGTGCCAGCAGCCCTATTACCCAGCGGGGGGGGCCTGAGCAGTTCTTC. Amino acid sequence: CASSPITQRGGPEQFF.